The 17 T cell receptor beta chains listed next were all sequenced from one sample in a study of T-cell reconstitution after alpha-beta-depleted transplantation in children. This sample's TCRbeta library carried unique molecular identifier barcodes. TCRdb independently ran MiXCR on the PCR reads; one entry per CDR3 protein. The table has 400,000 to 550,000 distinct CDR3 sequences, roughly 10% seen once. This specimen was PBMCs, taken before TCRalphabeta/CD19-depleted stem cell transplant. The receptors were sampled from a child younger than 10 with inherited bone marrow failure, due to receive a stem cell transplant.

This clonotype has ten or more counts. The chain has TRBV27 and TRBJ1-1, with a tentative D call TRBD1 (6 bases). Germline V lookup: CDR1 MNHEY, CDR2 SMNVEV (reference sequence). The V and J ends lost 5 bases and 7 bases respectively, with 17 bases between them. The CDR3 extends over 14 amino acids. The DNA of the CDR3 is TGTGCCAGCAGTAAAGCAGGGGTGGACGGTGAAGCTTTCTTT. Its translation is CASSKAGVDGEAFF.

Comments on this clonotype: A much more abundant neighbour one base away suggests this may be a read error. The chain is built from TRBV20-1 and TRBJ1-1; 7 nucleotides line up with TRBD1. Germline CDR1 is DFQATT and CDR2 is SNEGSKA (reference sequence). This CDR3 contains 14 residues. The CDR3 bases are TGCAGTGCTAGAGCTCAACAGGGGCGGACTGACGCTTTCTTT. It specifies CSARAQQGRTDAFF.

This clonotype appeared many times. The chain couples TRBV29-1 to TRBJ2-2; D remains ambiguous. There are 14 residues in the CDR3. The V gene's germline CDR1 is SQVTM and CDR2 ANQGSEA. Between the trimmed V and J ends, which lost 3 bases and 0 bases, there was a span of 8 bases. The CDR3 region has the DNA TGCAGCGTTGAGCCCCCTACGAACACCGGGGAGCTGTTTTTT. Protein product: CSVEPPTNTGELFF.

This chain uses TRBV25-1 with TRBJ1-2; D ambiguous. With 3 bases removed from V and 4 bases from J, the gap between germline ends came to 24 bases. The CDR3 covers 18 residues. CDR1 is MGHDK and CDR2 is SYGVNS in the germline V gene. The CDR3 nucleotides are TGTGCCAGCAGTGACCCTACAAAAATCCACCGGGTCCGCTATGGCTACACCTTC. Encoded protein: CASSDPTKIHRVRYGYTF.

V is TRBV12-3 or TRBV12-4 and J is TRBJ2-1; the match to TRBD2 covers 7 bases. With 7 bases clipped from V and 8 bases from J, the junction kept 14 bases outside the gene matches. This CDR3 is built from 15 residues. In DNA form, the CDR3 reads TGTGCCAGCACCTCCCCCCCCCTGGCGGGAGATGAGCAGTTCTTC. Protein: CASTSPPLAGDEQFF.

This clonotype has more than one count but fewer than ten. This sequence joins TRBV19 and TRBJ2-5; 10 positions agree with TRBD2. V shed 10 bases, J shed 5 bases, and the junction held 7 bases outside the gene matches. The CDR3 loop spans 13 amino acids. Germline CDR1 LNHDA, CDR2 SQIVND (reference sequence). CDR3 loop: CATSGRVVETQYF. The CDR3 region has the DNA TGTGCCACCAGCGGGAGGGTCGTGGAGACCCAGTACTTC.

This clonotype was seen a few times. This chain links TRBV20-1 with TRBJ2-1; D perhaps matches TRBD1 (5 bases). The CDR3 spans 14 residues. V was trimmed by 0 bases and J by 5 bases, leaving 11 bases between them. The germline V gene has CDR1 DFQATT and CDR2 SNEGSKA (reference sequence). The CDR3 DNA follows: TGCAGTGCTAGAGAGCTCCAGGGTGACAATGAGCAGTTCTTC. Translating it yields CSARELQGDNEQFF.

At least ten counts were recorded for this clonotype. The chain carries TRBV27 and TRBJ1-1; tentative D call: TRBD1 (6 bases). CDR1 is MNHEY, CDR2 SMNVEV, per germline (reference sequence). The V end lost 2 bases, the J end lost 4 bases, and 8 bases lay between the germline ends. The CDR3 spans 13 residues. The CDR3 nucleotides are TGTGCCAGCAGTTTAAGGGGGGGCACTGAAGCTTTCTTT. Protein sequence: CASSLRGGTEAFF.

Worth noting for this clonotype: Since a much larger clone is just one base distant, this may be a read error. This chain connects TRBV4-1 to TRBJ2-2; a weak D match, TRBD1 (6 bases). Germline V gives CDR1 MGHRA, CDR2 YSYEKL. Trimming took off 1 base at V and 10 bases at J, with 19 bases between the two ends. The CDR3 length is 16 residues. The CDR3 here is CASSQVSGRTGQELFF. The CDR3 bases are TGCGCCAGCAGCCAAGTTTCAGGCCGAACGGGACAGGAGCTGTTTTTT.

This clonotype was seen at least ten times. DNA for the CDR3: TGTGCCATCAGTGCCCTGGACAGGGCTGGCGAGCAGTACTTC. This codes for CAISALDRAGEQYF. The chain combines TRBV10-3 with TRBJ2-7; 8 bases are a match to TRBD1. Germline loops: CDR1 ENHRY, CDR2 SYGVKD. The CDR3 contains 14 residues. The V and J ends lost 4 bases and 6 bases, in that order; junction bases with no gene match: 8.

The chain couples TRBV2 to TRBJ2-3; either TRBD1 or TRBD2 may supply D (5 bases each). This CDR3 has 16 amino acids. The germline CDR1 and CDR2 sequences are SNHLY and FYNNEI. The V end was cut by 3 bases, the J end by 2 bases, with 15 bases between. As DNA, the CDR3 is TGTGCCAGCAGTGAGGGCCCGGGGCTCCTCACAGATACGCAGTATTTT. Translated: CASSEGPGLLTDTQYF. Full variable domain (remainder filled in from reference TRBV2 and TRBJ2-3): EPEVTQTPSHQVTQMGQEVILRCVPISNHLYFYWYRQILGQKVEFLVSFYNNEISEKSEIFDDQFSVERPDGSNFTLKIRSTKLEDSAMYFCASSEGPGLLTDTQYFGPGTRLTVL.

This clonotype was seen many times. This chain uses TRBV12-3 or TRBV12-4 with TRBJ2-3, with no clear D. The CDR3 contains 14 residues. Trimming pared 2 bases from V and 0 bases from J, leaving 6 bases between. CDR3 DNA: TGTGCCAGCAGTTTACGGCGTAGCACAGATACGCAGTATTTT. Translation gives CASSLRRSTDTQYF.

This clonotype has at least ten counts. The CDR3 is CAEGRASTDTQYF. CDR3 bases: TGTGCCGAGGGCCGGGCTAGCACAGATACGCAGTATTTT. The rearrangement joins TRBV7-9 to TRBJ2-3; tentative D call: TRBD2 (5 bases). The CDR3 loop spans 13 amino acids. Germline CDR1 is SEHNR and CDR2 is FQNEAQ (reference sequence). V was cut by 11 bases and J by 0 bases, with 12 bases left in between. The full variable domain, in which reference TRBV7-9 and TRBJ2-3 provide the parts outside the CDR3, is DTGVSQNPRHKITKRGQNVTFRCDPISEHNRLYWYRQTLGQGPEFLTYFQNEAQLEKSRLLSDRFSAERPKGSFSTLEIQRTEQGDSAMYLCAEGRASTDTQYFGPGTRLTVL.

This clonotype appeared many times. The chain combines TRBV20-1 with TRBJ2-7; D remains unclear. This CDR3 is 13 amino acids long. Germline V lookup: CDR1 DFQATT, CDR2 SNEGSKA (reference sequence). The CDR3 reads CRAMALSSYEQYF. The CDR3 nucleotides are TGCAGAGCCATGGCGCTTAGCTCCTACGAGCAGTACTTC.

The sample holds a few counts of this clonotype. This chain uses TRBV7-2 with TRBJ2-1, with TRBD2 matching over 7 bases. Germline V gene lookup returns CDR1 SGHTA and CDR2 FQGNSA. This CDR3 contains 11 residues. Trimming at V came to 7 bases and at J to 12 bases, leaving 6 bases not matched to a gene. In DNA form, the CDR3 reads TGTGCCAGCACCCTGGGGGGGGGGCAGTTCTTC. Protein product: CASTLGGGQFF.

This clonotype was detected only a few times. V and J are TRBV7-2 and TRBJ2-1, with 9 positions matching TRBD2. The CDR3 loop spans 15 amino acids. The V gene end was trimmed by 7 bases and the J gene end by 9 bases; junction bases not matched to a gene: 13. Germline lookup yields CDR1 SGHTA and CDR2 FQGNSA. The CDR3 reads CASTDALAGFREQFF. The CDR3 DNA is TGTGCCAGCACCGACGCTCTAGCGGGATTTCGTGAGCAGTTCTTC.

Many counts were recorded for this clonotype. This rearrangement joins TRBV4-2 to TRBJ1-2; 7 bases are shared with TRBD1. V trimming: 0 bases; J trimming: 3 bases; junction bases outside the gene matches: 7. The CDR3 sequence is 16 residues long. Germline V gives CDR1 LGHNA, CDR2 YNFKEQ. For the CDR3, the DNA is TGTGCCAGCAGCCAAGATATAAGGGGGCAGGACTATGGCTACACCTTC. Amino acids: CASSQDIRGQDYGYTF.